This entry lists 9 T cell receptor beta chains sequenced from one sample in a study of OX40 agonist ivuxolimab in advanced cancers. Sequencing was performed with immunoSEQ multiplex PCR; in TCRdb, only in-frame clones are kept and a portion is missing. The sample holds 48,000 or so clones, around 90% seen once. The sample in question was CD4+ or CD8+ T cells sorted from blood, obtained in a trial of the OX40 agonist ivuxolimab. Receptors originate from an adult with an advanced solid tumor such as melanoma, head and neck, liver or kidney cancer.

This rearrangement joins TRBV27 to TRBJ2-7; weak D call: TRBD1 (6 bases). With 10 bases removed from V and 2 bases from J, the gap between germline ends came to 18 bases. The CDR3 covers 14 residues. The germline CDR1 and CDR2 sequences are MNHEY and SMNVEV (reference sequence). This CDR3 reads CAKTVETGTYEQYF. The DNA for the CDR3 is TGTGCCAAGACGGTAGAGACAGGAACCTACGAGCAGTACTTC.

The V and J genes are TRBV11-2 and TRBJ2-3; 8 bases line up with TRBD2. The CDR3 covers 15 residues. Germline lookup yields CDR1 SGHAT and CDR2 FQNNGV. With V trimmed by 5 bases and J by 0 bases, 4 bases remained unmatched. CDR3 region: CASSPWTSSTDTQYF. DNA for the CDR3: TGTGCCAGCAGCCCGTGGACTAGCAGCACAGATACGCAGTATTTT. The complete variable domain, with remaining parts taken from reference TRBV11-2 and TRBJ2-3, reads EAGVAQSPRYKIIEKRQSVAFWCNPISGHATLYWYQQILGQGPKLLIQFQNNGVVDDSQLPKDRFSAERLKGVDSTLKIQPAKLEDSAVYLCASSPWTSSTDTQYFGPGTRLTVL.

V and J are TRBV7-2 and TRBJ2-1; the match to TRBD2 covers 8 bases. Trimming cost V 6 bases and J 4 bases; bases outside gene matches: 8. CDR1 is SGHTA and CDR2 is FQGNSA in the germline V gene. The CDR3 length is 15 residues. CDR3 nucleotide sequence: TGTGCCAGCAGGGTTACTAGCGGCGGATACAATGAGCAGTTCTTC. This codes for CASRVTSGGYNEQFF.

The gene calls are TRBV18 and TRBJ2-1; D is possibly TRBD2 (6 bases). The V end was cut by 2 bases, the J end by 3 bases, with 11 bases between. Per the germline V gene, CDR1 is KGHSH and CDR2 is LQKENI. This CDR3 contains 15 residues. DNA of the CDR3: TGTGCCAGCTCACCAGTAGCGGATATCTACAATGAGCAGTTCTTC. This sequence encodes CASSPVADIYNEQFF.

The chain joins TRBV7-9 to TRBJ1-2, with D maybe TRBD1 (5 bases). V was trimmed by 5 bases and J by 4 bases, leaving 17 bases between them. The germline CDR1 and CDR2 sequences are SEHNR and FQNEAQ (reference sequence). This CDR3 region has 15 residues. The CDR3 sequence is CASSQTGQGTYGYTF. CDR3 DNA: TGTGCCAGCAGCCAAACGGGTCAGGGAACCTATGGCTACACCTTC. The full variable domain, in which reference TRBV7-9 and TRBJ1-2 provide the parts outside the CDR3, is DTGVSQNPRHKITKRGQNVTFRCDPISEHNRLYWYRQTLGQGPEFLTYFQNEAQLEKSRLLSDRFSAERPKGSFSTLEIQRTEQGDSAMYLCASSQTGQGTYGYTFGSGTRLTVV.

V usage is TRBV5-4 and J usage is TRBJ2-7, with 10 nucleotides matching TRBD2. The junction had 6 bases not matched to a gene; V was cut back by 4 bases and J by 2 bases. Germline CDR1 is SGHNT and CDR2 is YYREEE (reference sequence). The CDR3 sequence is 15 residues long. In DNA form, the CDR3 reads TGTGCCAGCAGCCCCGTTAGCGGGGGGACCTACGAGCAGTACTTC. Encoded protein: CASSPVSGGTYEQYF.

The count of this clone is one. This chain uses TRBV11-1 with TRBJ1-2; tentative D call: TRBD1 (6 bases). Germline V gives CDR1 SGHAT, CDR2 FQDESV (reference sequence). This CDR3 comprises 13 residues. Trimming left V 5 bases short and J 3 bases short, with 10 bases between. Here the CDR3 DNA reads TGTGCCAGCAGCCGGACAGACGACTATGGCTACACCTTC. It specifies CASSRTDDYGYTF.

J is TRBJ1-1 and V is TRBV29-1, with a tentative D call TRBD1 (6 bases). The CDR3 contains 13 residues. Per germline, CDR1 SQVTM and CDR2 ANQGSEA. V was clipped by 1 base and J by 7 bases, with 13 bases between them. The CDR3 is CSVEGRGVHEAFF. The CDR3 DNA reads as TGCAGCGTTGAAGGCAGGGGAGTTCATGAAGCTTTCTTT.

The chain carries TRBV15 and TRBJ2-7; D unresolved. The CDR3 covers 15 residues. The germline V gene has CDR1 LNHNV and CDR2 YYDKDF (reference sequence). Trimming removed 0 bases at V and 2 bases at J, with 11 bases between. CDR3 DNA sequence: TGTGCCACCAGCAGAGAAGTCGGCAATACCTACGAGCAGTACTTC. The encoded protein is CATSREVGNTYEQYF. Full variable domain (missing parts from reference TRBV15 and TRBJ2-7): DAMVIQNPRYQVTQFGKPVTLSCSQTLNHNVMYWYQQKSSQAPKLLFHYYDKDFNNEADTPDNFQSRRPNTSFCFLDIRSPGLGDTAMYLCATSREVGNTYEQYFGPGTRLTVT.